The source of this TCR beta chain is a study of T-cell reconstitution after alpha-beta-depleted transplantation in children. V shed 6 bases and J 6 bases; nucleotides not matched to a gene: 18. The germline V gene has CDR1 SGHTA and CDR2 FQGNSA. The CDR3 loop spans 17 amino acids. Preparing the TCRbeta library involved the use of unique molecular identifiers. MiXCR, run by TCRdb on the PCR reads, gives a single entry per CDR3 protein. The profile shows about 600,000 distinct CDR3 sequences, about 10% of them singletons. This clonotype was counted a few times. The TCR comes from a human donor who donated a stem cell graft to a child with acute myeloid leukemia. V gene TRBV7-2 combines with J gene TRBJ2-3; 7 nucleotides agree with TRBD2. The source material was PBMCs from the stem cell graft donor, sampled from the stem cell graft. As DNA, the CDR3 is TGTGCCAGCAGAAAACCCCTAAGCGGGATTATGTTTGATACGCAGTATTTT. This gives the protein CASRKPLSGIMFDTQYF.